This entry features one T cell receptor (beta chain) sequence. This record belongs to a study of blood T cell repertoires in COVID-19. Study-level background: Researchers got acute and convalescent COVID-19 samples from the United States, Italy and Spain. PBMCs, B-cell-depleted T cells, or T cells were the source of the cDNA or gDNA that made up the material.

Authors' processing steps: Estimation of nucleated cell counts was performed using reference gene primer amplification. Repertoires were generated with immunoSEQ multiplex PCR, while TCRdb's copy carries only in-frame clones and drops some. V, J and clone size reflect that table, while D and trimming were determined from the DNA. The sample records about 120,000 clones, about 74% being singletons. The sample comprised peripheral blood. The clonotype originates from a man between 60 and 75 years old with acute or convalescent COVID-19.

The CDR3, as DNA: TGCGCCAGCAGCTTGGCCCCAGAATCCTACGAGCAGTACTTC. This encodes CASSLAPESYEQYF. The rearrangement joins TRBV5-1 to TRBJ2-7; D call uncertain. Trimming took off 0 bases at V and 1 base at J, with 8 bases between the two ends. CDR1 is SGHRS, CDR2 YFSETQ, per germline. This CDR3 spans 14 amino acids.